The 25 T cell receptor beta chains presented below share a single source sample, sequenced in a study of blood T cells in healthy people across ages. A J-beta primer mix and a sample-barcoded 5' primer were used in a second PCR of roughly 7 to 12 cycles. In TCRdb, the 5' RACE reads were re-called with MiXCR into one record per CDR3 protein. This table has fewer than 1.5 million distinct CDR3 sequences, approximately 42% appearing once. Material: blood. The receptors here all came from a woman aged 18-29 years in good health.

CDR3 sequence reads: CASSYSGTAQETQYF. The CDR3 nucleotides read TGTGCCAGCAGCTATTCCGGGACAGCCCAAGAGACCCAGTACTTC. This chain joins TRBV3-1 and TRBJ2-5; 7 bases map to TRBD1. In germline, CDR1 is LGHDT, CDR2 YNNKEL (reference sequence). V gave up 5 bases and J gave up 1 base; unmatched junction bases: 7. The CDR3 is 15 residues long.

This clonotype occurred a few times. The chain carries TRBV20-1 and TRBJ1-4, with a weak D call TRBD1 (6 bases). V gave up 3 bases and J gave up 6 bases, with 14 bases separating them. This CDR3 contains 14 residues. The V gene's germline CDR1 is DFQATT and CDR2 SNEGSKA (reference sequence). The CDR3 loop reads CSASYGTGHEKLFF. CDR3 nucleotide sequence: TGCAGTGCTAGCTATGGAACAGGGCATGAAAAACTGTTTTTT.

This clonotype came up a few times. The CDR3 sequence is CSATDMGKTKETQYF. The CDR3 coding sequence is TGCAGTGCTACAGACATGGGGAAAACCAAAGAGACCCAGTACTTC. The chain is built from TRBV20-1 and TRBJ2-5; D is unclear. V lost 4 bases and J 3 bases, leaving 18 bases between the germline ends. Germline CDR1 and CDR2: DFQATT and SNEGSKA (reference sequence). The CDR3 length is 15 residues.

The gene calls are TRBV20-1 and TRBJ2-1, with TRBD2 matching 12 bases. Germline assignment: CDR1 DFQATT and CDR2 SNEGSKA (reference sequence). The CDR3 is 15 amino acids. The V gene end was trimmed by 2 bases and the J gene end by 9 bases; junction bases not matched to a gene: 8. CDR3 loop: CSARRSSGRAGEQFF. The CDR3, as DNA: TGCAGTGCTAGAAGGTCTAGCGGGAGGGCCGGTGAGCAGTTCTTC.

The V gene is TRBV6-1, the J gene TRBJ1-1; D unclear. The V end lost 5 bases, the J end lost 0 bases, and 19 bases lay between the germline ends. Germline lookup yields CDR1 MNHNS and CDR2 SASEGT. This CDR3 has 17 amino acids. The DNA for the CDR3 is TGTGCCAGCAGTCCCAACATTATACAGATCATGAACACTGAAGCTTTCTTT. This sequence encodes CASSPNIIQIMNTEAFF.

This clonotype came up many times. This rearrangement joins TRBV6-2 or TRBV6-3 to TRBJ2-3, with D unclear. Germline values: CDR1 MNHEY, CDR2 SVGEGT. Trimming removed 6 bases at V and 8 bases at J, with 15 bases between. The CDR3 runs 13 residues. The CDR3 protein is CASSLPIGGTQYF. The CDR3 coding sequence is TGTGCCAGCAGCCTACCGATCGGTGGTACGCAGTATTTT.

This sequence joins TRBV20-1 and TRBJ2-1; 7 nucleotides line up with TRBD2. CDR1 is DFQATT, CDR2 SNEGSKA, per germline (reference sequence). The CDR3 is 16 amino acids. The CDR3 nucleotides are TGCGCCATAAGGGCGGGAGCCGAAGAGGGCTACAATGAGCAGTTCTTC. Its translation is CAIRAGAEEGYNEQFF.

In nucleotides, the CDR3 is TGTGCCAGCAGTTACTCGCACGGGGATGGCTACACCTTC. As protein: CASSYSHGDGYTF. The V and J genes are TRBV6-5 and TRBJ1-2; D uncertain. Germline values: CDR1 MNHEY, CDR2 SVGAGI. CDR3 length: 13 amino acids. Trimming cost V 0 bases and J 6 bases, with 8 bases left between them.

The chain is built from TRBV14 and TRBJ2-5; TRBD1 matches at 12 bases. J was trimmed by 1 base and V by 6 bases; bases with no gene match: 6. Germline V gene data show CDR1 as SGHDN and CDR2 as FVKESK. The CDR3 length is 16 residues. CDR3 amino acids: CASSPGTGGFQETQYF. The DNA of the CDR3 is TGTGCCAGCAGTCCCGGGACAGGGGGCTTCCAAGAGACCCAGTACTTC.

This clonotype was seen once. This chain uses TRBV27 with TRBJ2-7; D gene uncertain. V lost 4 bases to trimming and J lost 4 bases, with 11 bases between them. The CDR3 runs to 13 residues. Germline CDR1 MNHEY, CDR2 SMNVEV (reference sequence). DNA of the CDR3: TGTGCCAGCAGTTCTTTCCAGCCATACGAGCAGTACTTC. Its protein is CASSSFQPYEQYF.

The chain has TRBV2 and TRBJ2-5; 7 nucleotides match TRBD2. After removal of 2 bases from V and 2 bases from J, the junction contained 2 bases not matched to a gene. Per the germline V gene, CDR1 is SNHLY and CDR2 is FYNNEI. This CDR3 contains 14 residues. CDR3 sequence (DNA): TGTGCCAGCAGTGAACCTAGCGGACAAGAGACCCAGTACTTC. This sequence encodes CASSEPSGQETQYF. Complete variable domain (other parts from reference TRBV2 and TRBJ2-5): EPEVTQTPSHQVTQMGQEVILRCVPISNHLYFYWYRQILGQKVEFLVSFYNNEISEKSEIFDDQFSVERPDGSNFTLKIRSTKLEDSAMYFCASSEPSGQETQYFGPGTRLLVL.

The chain uses TRBV4-1 and TRBJ2-1; D is unclear. V dropped 0 bases and J dropped 5 bases, with 11 bases sitting between them. CDR3 length: 15 residues. Germline-derived CDR1 and CDR2 are MGHRA and YSYEKL. The CDR3, as DNA: TGCGCCAGCAGCCAAGATGTCACAGTCAACAATGAGCAGTTCTTC. Its protein product is CASSQDVTVNNEQFF.

The rearrangement joins TRBV9 to TRBJ2-1, with D tentatively TRBD1 (6 bases). Germline-derived CDR1 and CDR2 are SGDLS and YYNGEE. V lost 3 bases, J lost 7 bases, and 23 bases lay in between. The CDR3 sequence is 17 residues long. CDR3: CASSASQGPRRGNEQFF. The CDR3 nucleotides are TGTGCCAGCAGCGCGTCACAGGGCCCCCGTCGAGGGAATGAGCAGTTCTTC. Combining the CDR3 with reference TRBV9 and TRBJ2-1 gives the whole variable domain DSGVTQTPKHLITATGQRVTLRCSPRSGDLSVYWYQQSLDQGLQFLIQYYNGEERAKGNILERFSAQQFPDLHSELNLSSLELGDSALYFCASSASQGPRRGNEQFFGPGTRLTVL.

A note on this clonotype: With a much larger clone just one base away, this may be a read error. The rearrangement links TRBV28 to TRBJ2-1; 7 positions match TRBD1. CDR1 MDHEN and CDR2 SYDVKM come from the germline V gene. The CDR3 covers 13 residues. V trimming: 8 bases; J trimming: 1 base; junction bases outside the gene matches: 2. The CDR3 reads CASGGQSYNEQFF. CDR3 nucleotides: TGTGCCAGCGGGGGACAGTCCTACAATGAGCAGTTCTTC.

V and J are TRBV27 and TRBJ1-2; D is possibly TRBD1 (5 bases). This CDR3 contains 14 residues. V lost 2 bases and J lost 6, with 13 bases in between. Germline V gene data show CDR1 as MNHEY and CDR2 as SMNVEV (reference sequence). The CDR3 DNA reads as TGTGCCAGCAGTTTAGATGGGGGATCTAATGGCTACACCTTC. Amino acids: CASSLDGGSNGYTF.

The genes are TRBV12-5 and TRBJ2-1; 9 bases map to TRBD2. After removal of 4 bases from V and 8 bases from J, the junction contained 15 bases not matched to a gene. Germline values: CDR1 LGHNT, CDR2 FRNRAP. This CDR3 region has 17 residues. CDR3 nucleotides: TGTGCTAGTGGTTCCTTTGCGGGAGGGCCTATTGTAGATGAGCAGTTCTTC. Amino acids: CASGSFAGGPIVDEQFF.

The chain uses TRBV5-1 and TRBJ2-7; 10 nucleotides align to TRBD2. CDR1 SGHRS and CDR2 YFSETQ come from the germline V gene. CDR3 size: 17 residues. V gave up 0 bases and J gave up 3 bases; unmatched junction bases: 9. The CDR3, as DNA: TGCGCCAGCAGCTTGGTGGCTAGCGGGGGATACCTCTACGAGCAGTACTTC. Its protein product is CASSLVASGGYLYEQYF.

This clonotype appeared a few times. The chain uses TRBV6-2 or TRBV6-3 and TRBJ2-1; D is undetermined. V lost 8 bases and J lost 2, with 13 bases in between. Per germline, CDR1 MNHEY and CDR2 SVGEGT. This CDR3 contains 14 residues. The CDR3 loop is CASRLRRPYNEQFF. In DNA, the CDR3 is TGTGCCAGCCGCCTCAGAAGGCCCTACAATGAGCAGTTCTTC.

The V gene is TRBV11-1, the J gene TRBJ1-6; a weak D match, TRBD1 (6 bases). The V gene lost 1 base and the J gene lost 7 bases, with 14 bases spanning the gap. This CDR3 is built from 16 residues. Germline V CDR1 and CDR2: SGHAT, FQDESV (reference sequence). As DNA, the CDR3 is TGTGCCAGCAGCTTAGGGCCAAAGGACAGCAATTCACCCCTCCACTTT. Amino acids: CASSLGPKDSNSPLHF.

This clonotype was seen once. The chain joins TRBV7-7 to TRBJ2-2; 8 positions match TRBD1. V shed 5 bases and J 7 bases; nucleotides not matched to a gene: 9. Germline V gene data show CDR1 as SSHAT and CDR2 as FNYEAQ (reference sequence). The CDR3 sequence is 15 residues long. The CDR3 DNA sequence: TGTGCCAGCAGCCAGGACAGGGAAACGGGCGGGGAGCTGTTTTTT. It codes for CASSQDRETGGELFF.

V and J are TRBV3-1 and TRBJ2-2; D unresolved. Germline-derived CDR1 and CDR2 are LGHDT and YNNKEL (reference sequence). The CDR3 runs 13 residues. V was cut by 6 bases and J by 7 bases, with 12 bases left in between. CDR3 nucleotide sequence: TGTGCCAGCAGTCCCACATTGCTCGGGGAGCTGTTTTTT. It yields the protein CASSPTLLGELFF.

This clonotype turned up a few times. V gene TRBV10-3 combines with J gene TRBJ1-2, with a possible D match to TRBD1 (6 bases). Per the germline V gene, CDR1 is ENHRY and CDR2 is SYGVKD. V was trimmed by 6 bases and J by 8 bases, leaving 10 bases between them. The CDR3 consists of 11 residues. The CDR3 protein is CAISTGQGYTF. CDR3 coding DNA: TGTGCCATCAGCACAGGGCAAGGCTACACCTTC.

This chain's CDR3 is CASSGWEAGGARLFF. CDR3 DNA sequence: TGTGCCAGCAGTGGGTGGGAAGCGGGGGGTGCACGTCTGTTCTTC. The rearrangement joins TRBV6-1 to TRBJ2-1, with 9 nucleotides matching TRBD2. V gave up 4 bases and J gave up 15 bases; unmatched junction bases: 16. The germline V gene has CDR1 MNHNS and CDR2 SASEGT. CDR3 length equals 15 residues.

The chain carries TRBV7-2 and TRBJ2-1; TRBD2 aligns across 15 bases. Germline CDR1 is SGHTA and CDR2 is FQGNSA. This CDR3 is built from 18 residues. Germline trimming cut 5 bases from V and 2 bases from J; bases unmatched to any gene: 7. The CDR3 reads CASSQVGTSGRPYNEQFF. The CDR3 DNA follows: TGTGCCAGCAGCCAGGTGGGGACTAGCGGGAGGCCCTACAATGAGCAGTTCTTC.

About this clonotype: At one of its ends the junction is not consistent with the germline gene, which may arise from a read error. The V and J genes are TRBV6-1 and TRBJ1-2, with TRBD1 as a possible D gene (6 bases). Germline lookup yields CDR1 MNHNS and CDR2 SASEGT. The CDR3 spans 14 residues. This CDR3 reads CASKSRQVNYGYTF. In nucleotides, the CDR3 is TGTGCCAGCAAATCAAGACAGGTTAACTATGGTTACACCTTC.